Each of the 2 T cell receptor beta chains below was sequenced from the same sample in a study of shared clonotypes between healthy human individuals. This table comes from immunoSEQ multiplex PCR, and its TCRdb copy is limited to in-frame clones, with some not included. Among more than 80,000 clones, about two thirds were seen once, and the ten largest hold roughly 43%. The sample taken for sequencing was memory CD8+ T cells sorted from blood. Sample subset: CD45RO+ cells pooled with CCR7-negative TemRA cells. Every receptor here comes from a man aged 25-40 years in good health.

The chain joins TRBV18 to TRBJ1-2; D unresolved. Germline CDR1 reads KGHSH; CDR2 reads LQKENI. V was clipped by 1 base and J by 5 bases, with 11 bases between them. This CDR3 region has 14 residues. The CDR3 DNA sequence: TGTGCCAGCTCACCACGTTCAGGAGAGTATGGCTACACCTTC. It encodes CASSPRSGEYGYTF. Looking up the rest from reference TRBV18 and TRBJ1-2 gives the full variable domain: NAGVMQNPRHLVRRRGQEARLRCSPMKGHSHVYWYRQLPEEGLKFMVYLQKENIIDESGMPKERFSAEFPKEGPSILRIQQVVRGDSAAYFCASSPRSGEYGYTFGSGTRLTVV.

CDR3 protein: CASSPRPDEQFF. The CDR3 DNA follows: TGTGCCAGCAGCCCCCGACCGGATGAGCAGTTCTTC. The J gene is TRBJ2-1, the V gene TRBV27; D not certain. V was pared by 6 bases and J by 8 bases, with 11 bases between. The CDR3 runs 12 residues. The germline CDR1 and CDR2 sequences are MNHEY and SMNVEV (reference sequence).